These T cell receptor beta chains were read from a single sample in a study of control samples from healthy donors and cancer patients. Assay: immunoSEQ multiplex PCR; the TCRdb copy retains only in-frame clones and omits some. The table lists 150,000 or so clones, over 85% of them singletons. Specimen: blood. Receptors originate from a man in his forties in good health. The CDR3 runs from the conserved cysteine through the conserved F or W. D genes are given only for firm matches. Size values are once, few and many counts, or a class for expanded clones, and some rows have none.

TRBJ1-2 | . | TRBV5-1 | . | TGCGCCAGCAGCTTGGCGGCGGGGAGGAACTATGGCTACACCTTC | CASSLAAGRNYGYTF
TRBJ1-2 | . | TRBV28 | . | TGTGCCAGCAGTTTACCCGGGACAACCTATGGCTACACCTTC | CASSLPGTTYGYTF
TRBJ2-6 | . | TRBV19 | . | TGTGCCAGTGGACAGTTCTTCTCTGGGGCCAACGTCCTGACTTTC | CASGQFFSGANVLTF
TRBJ2-1 | . | TRBV27 | . | TGTGCCAGCAGTTTACAGGGCTATGAGCAGTTCTTC | CASSLQGYEQFF
TRBJ1-1 | once | TRBV4-1 | . | TGCGCCAGCAGCCAAGACGGATATGAAGCTTTCTTT | CASSQDGYEAFF
TRBJ2-2 | . | TRBV7-9 | . | TGTGCCAGCAGCACAACGGGACGGGGAGGCACCGGGGAGCTGTTTTTT | CASSTTGRGGTGELFF
TRBJ1-1 | . | TRBV5-4 | . | TGTGCCAGCGGCTTGGGGTGGAACACTGAAGCTTTCTTT | CASGLGWNTEAFF
TRBJ2-2 | . | TRBV7-8 | TRBD2 | TGTGCCAGCAGCTTAGTGACAGCGGGAACATATAACACCGGGGAGCTGTTTTTT | CASSLVTAGTYNTGELFF
TRBJ1-4 | few | TRBV28 | . | TGTGCCAGCAGACCAACAGGATCCATGACAAAACTGTTTTTT | CASRPTGSMTKLFF
TRBJ1-1 | . | TRBV7-9 | TRBD1 | TGTGCCAGCAGGTCAGACAGGGCAAACACTGAAGCTTTCTTT | CASRSDRANTEAFF
TRBJ1-4 | . | TRBV6-5 | . | TGTGCCAGCAGTACGGGGGGGGCTTTTGAAAAACTGTTTTTT | CASSTGGAFEKLFF
TRBJ1-5 | . | TRBV6-2/TRBV6-3 | . | TGTGCCAGCAGTTACTCCGACATCCGGCCCCAGCATTTT | CASSYSDIRPQHF
TRBJ1-4 | . | TRBV24-1 | TRBD1 | TGTGCCACCAGTGATCCTACCGGGACAGGAAATGAAAAACTGTTTTTT | CATSDPTGTGNEKLFF
TRBJ1-1 | . | TRBV21-1 | . | TGTGCCAGCAGCAAGCTCGGGGACCCCATGAACACTGAAGCTTTCTTT | CASSKLGDPMNTEAFF
TRBJ2-5 | . | TRBV19 | . | TGTGCCATAGGACCCTGGGGAGAGACCCAGTACTTC | CAIGPWGETQYF
TRBJ1-1 | . | TRBV5-6 | . | TGTGCCAGCAGCTTGGGACAGAGGTCCTGGTCTGAAGCTTTCTTT | CASSLGQRSWSEAFF
TRBJ1-3 | . | TRBV2 | . | TGTGCCAGCAGTGAGGGCCAGCTTGGAAACACCATATATTTT | CASSEGQLGNTIYF
TRBJ1-5 | . | TRBV3-1/TRBV3-2 | . | TGTGCCAGCAGCCAATCTGGGGATCGGCCCCAGCATTTT | CASSQSGDRPQHF
TRBJ1-6 | once | TRBV28 | . | TGTGCCAGCAGTTCCCACCGAGGGAGAGACTATAATTCACCCCTCCACTTT | CASSSHRGRDYNSPLHF
TRBJ2-3 | . | TRBV2 | . | TGTGCCAGCAGAGGCGGCCGGGACACCAGGAAGGTAGATACGCAGTATTTT | CASRGGRDTRKVDTQYF
TRBJ1-5 | . | TRBV27 | TRBD1 | TGTGCCAGCAGCCCGACAGGGTCGAGCAATCAGCCCCAGCATTTT | CASSPTGSSNQPQHF
TRBJ1-6 | once | TRBV4-1 | . | TGCGCCAGCAGCCAAAGCGTCAGCGGGGGGGCGGATTCACCCCTCCACTTT | CASSQSVSGGADSPLHF
TRBJ1-1 | once | TRBV29-1 | TRBD1 | TGCAGCGTCGGGACAGAAGGAGCTGAAGCTTTCTTT | CSVGTEGAEAFF
TRBJ1-5 | . | TRBV19 | . | TGTGCCAGTAGGCAAGGTTCACAGCCCCAGCATTTT | CASRQGSQPQHF
TRBJ2-3 | . | TRBV27 | TRBD2 | TGTGCCAGCAGTATGATCGTGATAGCGGGGGGCCGGGGTGCAGATACGCAGTATTTT | CASSMIVIAGGRGADTQYF
TRBJ1-3 | . | TRBV12-5 | . | TGTGCTAGTGGTTTGGCCCCTCTACCCCTGACAGGACGCTCTGGAAACACCATATATTTT | CASGLAPLPLTGRSGNTIYF
TRBJ1-1 | . | TRBV19 | . | TGTGCCAGTAGTATAACAGGGACGAACACTGAAGCTTTCTTT | CASSITGTNTEAFF
TRBJ1-5 | . | TRBV7-2 | . | TGTGCCAGCAGCCTTGGTCCCGATCAGCCCCAGCATTTT | CASSLGPDQPQHF
TRBJ1-3 | . | TRBV5-4 | . | TGTGCCAGCAGCTCAGGGCCTGGAAACACCATATATTTT | CASSSGPGNTIYF
TRBJ2-2 | . | TRBV28 | TRBD2 | TGTGCCAGCAGTAAACCGGGACTAGCGGGGGCCCCGAACACCGGGGAGCTGTTTTTT | CASSKPGLAGAPNTGELFF
TRBJ2-1 | . | TRBV20-1 | TRBD2 | TGCAGTGCTAGTCAAGGGAGCGGGGGGGCCGGTAATGAGCAGTTCTTC | CSASQGSGGAGNEQFF
TRBJ2-5 | . | TRBV11-3 | . | TGTGCCAGCAGCCGACAGAAAGAGACCCAGTACTTC | CASSRQKETQYF
TRBJ1-2 | . | TRBV19 | TRBD1 | TGTGCCAGTACCCAACGACAGGGAGACTATGGCTACACCTTC | CASTQRQGDYGYTF
TRBJ2-1 | . | TRBV4-1 | TRBD2 | TGCGCCAGCAGCCACCCCCGGACTAGCGGGGGGCCATACAATGAGCAGTTCTTC | CASSHPRTSGGPYNEQFF
TRBJ2-2 | . | TRBV24-1 | . | TGTGCCACCATCGATAGGGGGGGCATCGGGGAGCTGTTTTTT | CATIDRGGIGELFF
TRBJ2-3 | . | TRBV2 | . | TGTGCCAGCAGTCTAGCGATGAGGGAAGATACGCAGTATTTT | CASSLAMREDTQYF
TRBJ2-3 | . | TRBV6-5 | . | TGTGCCAGCACAAGGGGGGCAGGCGCAGATACGCAGTATTTT | CASTRGAGADTQYF
TRBJ2-1 | . | TRBV19 | TRBD2 | TGTGCCAGTAGTATAGATCTATGGGAGGGATCCAATGAGCAGTTCTTC | CASSIDLWEGSNEQFF
TRBJ2-7 | . | TRBV12-3/TRBV12-4 | . | TGTGCCAGCAGTTTCTGGGGGTACGAGCAGTACTTC | CASSFWGYEQYF
TRBJ2-3 | . | TRBV4-3 | TRBD2 | TGCGCCAGCAGCCAACTTCCCACTAGCGGATTGGCAGATACGCAGTATTTT | CASSQLPTSGLADTQYF
TRBJ2-7 | . | TRBV4-1 | . | TGCGCCAGCAGCCAAGTGGGGCAGCTCTACGAGCAGTACTTC | CASSQVGQLYEQYF
TRBJ1-2 | . | TRBV10-2 | . | TGCGCCAGCAGTATTTCCCTAAGGGACTATGGCTACACCTTC | CASSISLRDYGYTF
TRBJ1-2 | . | TRBV27 | . | TGTGCCAGCAGTTTAAGGCAGTCCTATGGCTACACCTTC | CASSLRQSYGYTF
TRBJ2-1 | . | TRBV7-8 | TRBD2 | TGTGCCAGCAGCTCTACTAGCGGGGGGCGGGGTGAGCAGTTCTTC | CASSSTSGGRGEQFF